A selection of T cell receptor beta chains follows, all from one sample in a study of shared clonotypes between healthy human individuals. Clones were read by immunoSEQ multiplex PCR, and TCRdb kept only the in-frame ones, dropping some. The sample has about 750,000 clones; 80% to 95% are singletons. Material: naive CD8+ T cells sorted from blood. The receptors originated from a man between 25 and 39 years old in good health. Both conserved end residues are trimmed from each CDR3.

V gene | CDR3 protein
TRBV9 | ASTSGTASYEQY
TRBV9 | ASSVVGQGAAGAEAF
TRBV19 | ASSPSTDTQY
TRBV4-1 | ASSQTAGNTIY
TRBV4-1 | ASSQEPSDTQY
TRBV19 | ASSIGLGGNQPQH
TRBV7-9 | ASSSSERGYNEQF
TRBV7-9 | ASSLALGEQF
TRBV5-1 | ASSNPSGSPTYEQY
TRBV29-1 | SVDPSGQGCPDTQY
TRBV6-5 | ASRTGTPGNEQY
TRBV6-5 | ASGGGAYEQY
TRBV4-1 | ASSHSGVPYEQY
TRBV28 | ASKRPSGNTIY
TRBV9 | ASSIGDGEAF
TRBV15 | ATSGSRTGGYEQY
TRBV29-1 | SVLGGLAASRRDTQY
TRBV11-2 | ASSLEPGGFGETQY
TRBV14 | ASSRGQGAYNEQF
TRBV7-9 | ASSLGQGAPGELF
TRBV7-6 | ASSFVRGSTDTQY
TRBV6-5 | ASSFTGGTGELF
TRBV27 | ASSFSENEQF
TRBV29-1 | STSEGNSYEQY
TRBV7-9 | ASSLLQHSSYEQY
TRBV7-9 | ASSPPLAAVLYEQY
TRBV5-4 | ASSLSGLGDEQY
TRBV9 | ASSTSGAPYNEQF
TRBV25-1 | ASSEFSSQEELF
TRBV28 | ASISRVGGIGEQF
TRBV30 | AWSVRGYSNQPQH
TRBV9 | ASSAPTGANEKLF
TRBV27 | ASSFTGGELF
TRBV28 | ASSLDLGLGEKLF
TRBV7-2 | ASSSASGSLYLYNEQF
TRBV27 | ASSPDYSTDTQY
TRBV5-4 | ASTQPGQTTGELF
TRBV9 | ASSVVPDRSGNTIY
TRBV6-5 | ASSPRGAYVGELF
TRBV11-2 | ASRIWGGRITGELF
TRBV7-9 | ASRGTGYGEQY
TRBV9 | ASSLQQGARRTEAF
TRBV9 | ASSPRTSYEQF
TRBV4-1 | ASSQIRGTEAF
TRBV28 | ASSLPRDRRSSYEQY
TRBV9 | ASIIYEQY
TRBV27 | ASSLGRGSGNTIY
TRBV7-8 | ASSLAVTGVTEAF
TRBV4-1 | AGSLGGIGPSRNEQF
TRBV5-1 | ASSLGRDPAAEAF
TRBV6-5 | ASRGQGDYEQY
TRBV7-9 | ASSSRTAAYEGYT